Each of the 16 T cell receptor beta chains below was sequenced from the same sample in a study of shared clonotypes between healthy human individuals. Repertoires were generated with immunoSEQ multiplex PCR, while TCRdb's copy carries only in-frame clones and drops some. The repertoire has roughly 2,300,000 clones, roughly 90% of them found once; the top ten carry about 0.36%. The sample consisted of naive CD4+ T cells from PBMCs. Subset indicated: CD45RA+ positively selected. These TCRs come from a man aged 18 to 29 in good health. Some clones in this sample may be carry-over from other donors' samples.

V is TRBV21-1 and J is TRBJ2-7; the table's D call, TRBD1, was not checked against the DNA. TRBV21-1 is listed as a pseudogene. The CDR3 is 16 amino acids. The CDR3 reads CASSSRTGGIKDEQYF. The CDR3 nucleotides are TGTGCCAGCAGCTCTCGGACAGGGGGCATTAAGGACGAGCAGTACTTC.

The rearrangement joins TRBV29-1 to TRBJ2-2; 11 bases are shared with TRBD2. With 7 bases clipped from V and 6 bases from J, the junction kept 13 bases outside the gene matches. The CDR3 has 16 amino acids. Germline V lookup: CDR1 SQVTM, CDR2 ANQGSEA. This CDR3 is CSATTSGGIRAGELFF. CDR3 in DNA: TGCAGCGCCACCACTAGCGGGGGAATTAGGGCCGGGGAGCTGTTTTTT.

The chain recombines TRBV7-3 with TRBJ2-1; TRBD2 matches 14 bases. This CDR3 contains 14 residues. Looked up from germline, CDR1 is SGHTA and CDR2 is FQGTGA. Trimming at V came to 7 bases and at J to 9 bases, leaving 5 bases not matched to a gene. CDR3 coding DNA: TGTGCCAGCACCCTCGGGACTAGCGGGGGTGAGCAGTTCTTC. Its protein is CASTLGTSGGEQFF.

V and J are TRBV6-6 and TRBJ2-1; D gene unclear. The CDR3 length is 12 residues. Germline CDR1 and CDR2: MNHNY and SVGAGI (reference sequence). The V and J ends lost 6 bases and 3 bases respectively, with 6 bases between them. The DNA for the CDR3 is TGTGCCAGCAGGCTAAGCTACAATGAGCAGTTCTTC. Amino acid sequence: CASRLSYNEQFF.

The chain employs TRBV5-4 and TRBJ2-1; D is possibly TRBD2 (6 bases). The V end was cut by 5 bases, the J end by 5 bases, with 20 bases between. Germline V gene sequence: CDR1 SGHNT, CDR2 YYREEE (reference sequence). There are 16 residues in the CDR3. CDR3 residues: CASSYSGTYAHNEQFF. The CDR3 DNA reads TGTGCCAGCAGTTATTCCGGGACTTATGCTCACAATGAGCAGTTCTTC.

The CDR3 protein is CASSLTSFGTDEQFF. CDR3 nucleotides: TGTGCCAGCAGTTTGACTAGCTTTGGAACTGACGAGCAGTTCTTC. The chain couples TRBV28 to TRBJ2-1; the match to TRBD2 covers 7 bases. Germline V gives CDR1 MDHEN, CDR2 SYDVKM. The length of the CDR3 is 15 residues. J was trimmed by 10 bases and V by 3 bases; bases with no gene match: 12.

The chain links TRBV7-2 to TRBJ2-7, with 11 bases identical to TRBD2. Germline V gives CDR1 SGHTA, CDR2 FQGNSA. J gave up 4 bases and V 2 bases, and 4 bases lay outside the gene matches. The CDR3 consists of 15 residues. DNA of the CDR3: TGTGCCAGCAGCTTAACTAGCGGGAGTTATTACGAGCAGTACTTC. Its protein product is CASSLTSGSYYEQYF.

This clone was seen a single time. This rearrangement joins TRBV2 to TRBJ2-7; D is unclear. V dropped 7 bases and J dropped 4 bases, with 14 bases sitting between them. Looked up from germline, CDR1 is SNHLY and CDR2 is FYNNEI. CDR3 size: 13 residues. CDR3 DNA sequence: TGTGCCAGCACAAGGACGGCGGATTACGAGCAGTACTTC. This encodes CASTRTADYEQYF. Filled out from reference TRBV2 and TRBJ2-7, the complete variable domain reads EPEVTQTPSHQVTQMGQEVILRCVPISNHLYFYWYRQILGQKVEFLVSFYNNEISEKSEIFDDQFSVERPDGSNFTLKIRSTKLEDSAMYFCASTRTADYEQYFGPGTRLTVT.

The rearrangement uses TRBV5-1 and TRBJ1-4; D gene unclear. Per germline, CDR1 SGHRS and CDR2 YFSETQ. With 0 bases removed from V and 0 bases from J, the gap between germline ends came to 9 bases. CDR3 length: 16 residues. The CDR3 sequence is CASSLGSAPTNEKLFF. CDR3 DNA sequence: TGCGCCAGCAGCTTGGGGTCAGCTCCAACTAATGAAAAACTGTTTTTT.

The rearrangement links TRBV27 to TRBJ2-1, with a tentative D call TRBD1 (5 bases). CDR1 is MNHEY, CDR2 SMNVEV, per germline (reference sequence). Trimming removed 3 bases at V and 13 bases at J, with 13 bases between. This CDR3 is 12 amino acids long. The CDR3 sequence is CASSFSNRIQFF. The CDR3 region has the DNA TGTGCCAGCAGTTTCTCCAACAGGATACAGTTCTTC.

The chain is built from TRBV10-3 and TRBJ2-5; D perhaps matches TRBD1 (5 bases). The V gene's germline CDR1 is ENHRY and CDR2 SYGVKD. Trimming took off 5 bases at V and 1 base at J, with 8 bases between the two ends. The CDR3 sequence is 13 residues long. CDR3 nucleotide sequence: TGTGCCATCAGTCCAGGGTCCCAAGAGACCCAGTACTTC. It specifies CAISPGSQETQYF.

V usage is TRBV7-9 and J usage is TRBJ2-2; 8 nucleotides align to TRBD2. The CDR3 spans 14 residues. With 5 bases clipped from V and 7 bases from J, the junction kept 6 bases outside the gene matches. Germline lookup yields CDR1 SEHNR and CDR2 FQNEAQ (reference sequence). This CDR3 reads CASSETTSGGELFF. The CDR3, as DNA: TGTGCCAGCAGCGAAACTACTAGCGGCGGGGAGCTGTTTTTT.

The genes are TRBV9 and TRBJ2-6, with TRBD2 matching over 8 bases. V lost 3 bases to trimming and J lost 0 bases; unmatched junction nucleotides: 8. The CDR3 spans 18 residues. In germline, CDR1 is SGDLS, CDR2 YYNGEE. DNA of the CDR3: TGTGCCAGCAGCGCCAATAGACTAGCGCACTCTGGGGCCAACGTCCTGACTTTC. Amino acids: CASSANRLAHSGANVLTF.

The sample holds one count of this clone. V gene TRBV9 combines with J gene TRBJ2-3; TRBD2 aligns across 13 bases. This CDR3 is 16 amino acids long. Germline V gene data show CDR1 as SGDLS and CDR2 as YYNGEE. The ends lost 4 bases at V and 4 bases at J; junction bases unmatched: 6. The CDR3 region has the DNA TGTGCCAGCAGCCCCCTACTAGCGGGAGGGGCAGATACGCAGTATTTT. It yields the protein CASSPLLAGGADTQYF. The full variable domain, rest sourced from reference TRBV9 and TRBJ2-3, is DSGVTQTPKHLITATGQRVTLRCSPRSGDLSVYWYQQSLDQGLQFLIQYYNGEERAKGNILERFSAQQFPDLHSELNLSSLELGDSALYFCASSPLLAGGADTQYFGPGTRLTVL.

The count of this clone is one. CDR3 DNA sequence: TGTGCCAGCAGCTCGCAGACCGAAGGACAGGGCTTCTTAGGCTACACCTTC. Translation: CASSSQTEGQGFLGYTF. The chain has TRBV7-9 and TRBJ1-2; TRBD1 matches 8 bases. The CDR3 contains 17 residues. V was clipped by 4 bases and J by 8 bases; unmatched bases: 18. The germline CDR1 and CDR2 sequences are SEHNR and FQNEAQ (reference sequence).

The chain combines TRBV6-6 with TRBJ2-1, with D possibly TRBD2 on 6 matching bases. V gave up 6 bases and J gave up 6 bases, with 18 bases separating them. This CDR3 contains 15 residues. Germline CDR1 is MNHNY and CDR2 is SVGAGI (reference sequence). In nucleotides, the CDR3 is TGTGCCAGCAGCGACTGGATTGCGGGGTCCAATGAGCAGTTCTTC. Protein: CASSDWIAGSNEQFF.